The source of this T cell receptor (beta chain) is a study of T cell responses to AZD1222 COVID-19 vaccine (TCRdb year 2021). Regarding the research as a whole: AZD1222 recipients whose second dose came at about 4 weeks and those whose second dose came at about 12 weeks were combined into one group, since spike-specific TCR depth and breadth did not differ between the two schedules. TCR sequencing was performed for roughly 240 trial participants, of whom approximately 200 were given two doses of AZD1222 and around 25 were given two doses of MenACWY control vaccine. Enrollment into the trials was organized by age into subgroups of 18-55, 56-69 and 70-plus years, and those subgroups contained roughly 140, 27 and 60 TCR-sequenced participants, respectively.

The time point label, as the study defines it: baseline before first vaccination. Vaccinee samples came from UK trials COV001 and COV002, including a single-blind randomized controlled phase 2/3 trial of AZD1222 (ChAdOx1 nCoV-19) in healthy adults. For TCRbeta chain sequencing, PBMC samples from trial participants were taken at day 0 and at day 28 after the second dose. The CDR3 regions of human TCRbeta chains were subjected to immunosequencing. Processing in the source paper ran as follows. TCRs in the repertoires were matched against a reference library of SARS-CoV-2-specific TCRs that had been generated with the MIRA antigen-specificity platform. Breadth was defined as the fraction of unique TCRs that were SARS-CoV-2-associated. Depth was defined as the fraction of total T cells that were SARS-CoV-2-associated. Using the MIRA data, each spike-specific TCR was assigned both to the spike region to which the TCR was reactive and to a CD4 or CD8 class. Log10-transformed breadth and depth values were compared by one-way ANOVA with Sidak's multiple comparisons tests. Not all clones reach the TCRdb copy of this immuneACCESS table, which keeps in-frame sequences only. Checked studies attribute under half of the gap to unresolved V genes and leave the rest unexplained. V and J calls plus clone size are reproduced from that table; the DNA served to infer D and trimming. This sample has just over 80,000 clones in its table, and about 87% of those were observed once. The ten most abundant clones make up 4.5% to 6% of the sample.

Results the study describes overall, beyond this receptor: Only five to seven AZD1222 recipients were SARS-CoV-2 seropositive at baseline, limiting conclusions about previously exposed vaccinees. After two AZD1222 doses, both the breadth and the depth of spike-specific TCRs were significantly higher than at day 0 and than in MenACWY recipients. In the small 56-69-year group, the increase in depth fell short of significance, most likely because of low power. Epitopes outside the regions mutated in the B.1.351 and B.1.1.7 variants were reportedly recognized by nearly half of the unique spike-specific TCRs. Participants were mostly white British, with more females than males. The authors suggested clonal diversity may have been underestimated. The vaccine-associated CD4 TCRs covered the entire spike protein, and the dominant responses fell in regions 160-218 and 743-854. Because no samples from the day 14 peak response were available, repertoires could be characterized only after the peak T cell response.

Reading the germline V gene (reference sequence) gives CDR1 LNHDA and CDR2 SQIVND. The V and J ends are trimmed by 5 bases and 5 bases, leaving 15 bases between them. From cysteine to phenylalanine, the CDR3 is 14 amino acids long. Only the CDR3 part of the read is kept: 42 bases, read in frame from the first base. Comment on this clone: Its recognized antigen is unknown. Base quality data are lacking; no much larger clone is found one base away.

The starting material was peripheral blood, obtained on day 0 of AZD1222 vaccination. The sequence was collected from an adult in good health. The rearranged segments are TRBV19 and TRBJ2-5; too little of a D gene remains to name it. The sequenced DNA: TGTGCCAGTAGTCCCCAAGGCCTGGGGGAGACCCAGTACTTC. Its translation reads: CASSPQGLGETQYF.